The table lists the clone carrying this TCR beta chain with a few counts. Its cognate antigen is unknown. These data belong to a study of blood T cells in healthy people across ages. Study observations and caveats: The fall in TCR beta diversity per million T cells was roughly linear with age.

With a J-beta primer mix and a sample-barcoded 5' primer, a second PCR ran roughly 6 to 12 cycles. TCRdb processed the 5' RACE reads anew with MiXCR; each CDR3 protein has one entry. The repertoire includes 1.8 million or so distinct CDR3 sequences, about two fifths of them detected once, and about 23% sits in the top ten. The CDR3 has 14 amino acids. Germline CDR1 and CDR2: SGHDT and YYEEEE. V was trimmed by 0 bases and J by 5 bases, leaving 11 bases between them. Sequenced: blood. The rearrangement links TRBV5-6 to TRBJ1-2; a possible D gene is TRBD1 (5 bases). The TCR originated in a human donor in good health. CDR3: CASSLARDQYGYTF. The CDR3, as DNA: TGTGCCAGCAGCTTGGCAAGGGACCAATATGGCTACACCTTC.